The 17 T cell receptor beta chains given below trace back to one sample, sequenced in a study of blood T cell repertoires in COVID-19 (dated by TCRdb to 2020 to 2022). The library was produced with the immunoSEQ multiplex PCR assay. This immuneACCESS table, as held by TCRdb, lists in-frame sequences with V and J called but not all clones. Of the missing ones, under half trace to an unresolved V gene in checked studies; the others have no known cause. Here the sample has 350,000 or so clones; roughly 90% occur a single time. The ten biggest clones cover approximately 1% of the sample. Sample: PBMCs or T cells enriched from blood (not recorded which). Every receptor here comes from a woman aged 25 to 45 who had been exposed to COVID-19.

CDR3: CASSARGQAALYEQYF. The CDR3 nucleotides are TGTGCCAGCAGCGCGCGCGGACAGGCCGCTCTCTACGAGCAGTACTTC. The V call is TRBV11-3, the J call TRBJ2-7; 7 bases agree with TRBD1. Germline CDR1 SGHNT, CDR2 YENEEA. The CDR3 loop spans 16 amino acids. V dropped 5 bases and J dropped 3; count of bases not matched to a gene: 13.

This clone was counted between two and nine times. J is TRBJ1-2 and V is TRBV2, with a possible D match to TRBD1 (5 bases). CDR3 length equals 13 residues. Germline-derived CDR1 and CDR2 are SNHLY and FYNNEI. The V gene lost 10 bases and the J gene lost 6 bases, with 18 bases spanning the gap. The CDR3 sequence is CAIPKGVANGYTF. The CDR3 DNA follows: TGTGCCATCCCGAAAGGGGTGGCTAATGGCTACACCTTC.

The V and J genes are TRBV11-2 and TRBJ2-5, with D uncertain. The V gene's germline CDR1 is SGHAT and CDR2 FQNNGV. The CDR3 extends over 13 amino acids. V shed 1 base and J shed 1 base, with 4 bases lying between them. CDR3 coding DNA: TGTGCCAGCAGCTTAGGCAGCCAAGAGACCCAGTACTTC. Translated: CASSLGSQETQYF.

This chain joins TRBV28 and TRBJ1-2, with 11 nucleotides matching TRBD1. CDR3 length: 17 residues. With 5 bases clipped from V and 7 bases from J, the junction kept 15 bases outside the gene matches. The germline V gene has CDR1 MDHEN and CDR2 SYDVKM. The CDR3 DNA follows: TGTGCCAGCAGTCCTAGTTTGGGGGGACAGGGGGACATTGGCTACACCTTC. Encoded protein: CASSPSLGGQGDIGYTF.

This clone was counted once. V and J are TRBV6-5 and TRBJ2-7; a possible D gene is TRBD1 (6 bases). The CDR3 has 15 amino acids. CDR1 is MNHEY, CDR2 SVGAGI, per germline. Trimming took 6 bases from V and 2 from J, leaving 17 bases between them. CDR3 DNA sequence: TGTGCCAGCAGACCCGACAGGATAAAAACCTACGAGCAGTACTTC. Translating it yields CASRPDRIKTYEQYF.

The V call is TRBV6-5, the J call TRBJ2-7, with TRBD2 matching 10 bases. The CDR3 contains 16 residues. Looked up from germline, CDR1 is MNHEY and CDR2 is SVGAGI. The ends lost 2 bases at V and 7 bases at J; junction bases unmatched: 11. The CDR3 loop reads CASSYRASGRYREQYF. CDR3 DNA: TGTGCCAGCAGTTACCGAGCTAGCGGGAGATATCGGGAGCAGTACTTC.

V and J are TRBV5-4 and TRBJ1-1; D is undetermined. CDR3 length: 15 amino acids. Germline CDR1 SGHNT, CDR2 YYREEE (reference sequence). V lost 0 bases and J 0 bases, leaving 9 bases between the germline ends. CDR3 sequence (DNA): TGTGCCAGCAGCTTGGTGGGCAGTATGAACACTGAAGCTTTCTTT. Encoded protein: CASSLVGSMNTEAFF.

The V call is TRBV7-2, the J call TRBJ2-3; D gene ambiguous. This CDR3 region has 13 residues. V was trimmed by 5 bases and J by 8 bases, leaving 14 bases between them. Germline V lookup: CDR1 SGHTA, CDR2 FQGNSA. The CDR3 region has the DNA TGTGCCAGCAGCATCGGCGGAGACGGTACGCAGTATTTT. It is translated as CASSIGGDGTQYF. The full variable domain, with the rest looked up from reference TRBV7-2 and TRBJ2-3, is GAGVSQSPSNKVTEKGKDVELRCDPISGHTALYWYRQSLGQGLEFLIYFQGNSAPDKSGLPSDRFSAERTGGSVSTLTIQRTQQEDSAVYLCASSIGGDGTQYFGPGTRLTVL.

CDR3 loop: CASRNRLAGVFF. The CDR3, as DNA: TGTGCCAGCAGGAACCGACTAGCGGGAGTCTTCTTC. This chain uses TRBV12-3 or TRBV12-4 with TRBJ2-1; 12 bases are a match to TRBD2. The CDR3 is 12 amino acids. V was pared by 6 bases and J by 16 bases, with 7 bases of the junction left unmatched.

The genes are TRBV7-9 and TRBJ2-1; 13 bases match TRBD2. There are 17 residues in the CDR3. Germline CDR1 SEHNR, CDR2 FQNEAQ (reference sequence). J lost 6 bases, V lost 5 bases, and 10 bases had no gene match. The chain's CDR3 is CASSLGLAGELFNEQFF. In nucleotides, the CDR3 is TGTGCCAGCAGCCTCGGACTAGCGGGAGAGCTATTCAATGAGCAGTTCTTC.

The chain joins TRBV5-4 to TRBJ2-5; the match to TRBD2 covers 12 bases. Germline V lookup: CDR1 SGHNT, CDR2 YYREEE (reference sequence). CDR3 size: 16 residues. V shed 4 bases, J shed 2 bases, and the junction held 6 bases outside the gene matches. The CDR3 sequence is CASSRRLAGDQETQYF. The CDR3 nucleotides read TGTGCCAGCAGCCGCAGACTAGCGGGAGATCAAGAGACCCAGTACTTC. The entire variable domain, with the rest obtained from reference TRBV5-4 and TRBJ2-5, is as follows: ETGVTQSPTHLIKTRGQQVTLRCSSQSGHNTVSWYQQALGQGPQFIFQYYREEENGRGNFPPRFSGLQFPNYSSELNVNALELDDSALYLCASSRRLAGDQETQYFGPGTRLLVL.

This clone occurred once. CDR3 sequence: CASSDSDRGGTEAFF. The DNA of the CDR3 is TGTGCCAGCAGTGACTCCGACAGGGGGGGCACTGAAGCTTTCTTT. This chain joins TRBV6-4 and TRBJ1-1; 9 bases are a match to TRBD1. V trimming: 0 bases; J trimming: 4 bases; junction bases outside the gene matches: 3. This CDR3 comprises 15 residues. The germline V gene encodes CDR1 MRHNA and CDR2 SNTAGT.

This rearrangement joins TRBV18 to TRBJ2-1; 10 bases are a match to TRBD2. Germline CDR1 is KGHSH and CDR2 is LQKENI. V trimming: 4 bases; J trimming: 5 bases; junction bases outside the gene matches: 11. The CDR3 sequence is 17 residues long. CDR3 sequence reads: CASSLSSGLANHNEQFF. The CDR3 DNA follows: TGTGCCAGCTCACTTAGTTCGGGACTAGCGAATCACAATGAGCAGTTCTTC.

The J gene is TRBJ2-7, the V gene TRBV5-4; possible D gene TRBD2, 6 bases. The CDR3 sequence is 15 residues long. Trimming cost V 0 bases and J 0 bases, with 10 bases left between them. Looked up from germline, CDR1 is SGHNT and CDR2 is YYREEE (reference sequence). The CDR3 sequence: CASSLAGGVSYEQYF. The CDR3 DNA reads TGTGCCAGCAGCTTGGCCGGGGGTGTCTCCTACGAGCAGTACTTC.

The table lists this clone with a count of one. The V gene is TRBV30, the J gene TRBJ1-1; the D is unclear. The CDR3 is made up of 13 amino acids. CDR1 and CDR2 from the germline V gene are GTSNPN and SVGIG (reference sequence). V gave up 0 bases and J gave up 4 bases, with 9 bases separating them. CDR3 residues: CAWSVSDLTEAFF. CDR3 coding DNA: TGTGCCTGGAGTGTCTCAGATCTCACTGAAGCTTTCTTT.

V and J are TRBV10-2 and TRBJ2-1; 10 positions match TRBD1. Per the germline V gene, CDR1 is WSHSY and CDR2 is SAAADI. The junction had 5 bases not matched to a gene; V was cut back by 0 bases and J by 3 bases. This CDR3 is 17 amino acids long. The CDR3 sequence: CASSESLGQGDYNEQFF. The CDR3 DNA reads TGCGCCAGCAGTGAGTCCTTAGGACAGGGGGACTACAATGAGCAGTTCTTC.

The chain carries TRBV14 and TRBJ2-5; D possibly corresponds to TRBD2 (7 bases). CDR1 SGHDN and CDR2 FVKESK come from the germline V gene. The CDR3 sequence is 15 residues long. V dropped 3 bases and J dropped 5 bases, with 16 bases sitting between them. This CDR3 is CASSHRGAGRETQYF. CDR3 nucleotides: TGTGCCAGCAGCCACCGGGGGGCCGGGAGGGAGACCCAGTACTTC.